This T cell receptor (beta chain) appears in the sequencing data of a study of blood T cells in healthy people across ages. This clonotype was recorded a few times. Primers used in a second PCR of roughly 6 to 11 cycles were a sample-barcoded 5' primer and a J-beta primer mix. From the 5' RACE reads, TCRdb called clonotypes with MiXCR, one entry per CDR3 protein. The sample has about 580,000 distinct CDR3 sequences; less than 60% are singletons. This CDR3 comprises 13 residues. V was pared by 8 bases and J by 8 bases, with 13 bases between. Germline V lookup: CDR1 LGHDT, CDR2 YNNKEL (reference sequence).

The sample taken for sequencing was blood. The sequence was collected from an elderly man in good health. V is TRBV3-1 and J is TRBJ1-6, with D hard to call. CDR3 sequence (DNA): TGTGCCAGCGGGGTAGGAAAAGATTCACCCCTCCACTTT. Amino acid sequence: CASGVGKDSPLHF.